This T cell receptor (beta chain) is drawn from a study of blood T cell repertoires in COVID-19. Background on the study: Acute and convalescent COVID-19 samples came from the United States, Italy and Spain. The cDNA or gDNA used as material had been derived from T cells, B-cell-depleted T cells, or PBMCs.

Germline V CDR1 and CDR2: LNHDA, SQIVND (reference sequence). The V gene lost 6 bases and the J gene lost 3 bases, with 20 bases spanning the gap. The CDR3 covers 17 residues. Authors' analysis steps: The authors estimated nucleated cell counts from reference gene primer amplification. Here immunoSEQ multiplex PCR was the method, and the copy in TCRdb shows in-frame clones only, minus some. V and J calls and clone size are given by that table; D and trimming were obtained from the DNA. The data show about 39,000 clones, approximately 96% seen once. This receptor was identified in a human donor with active COVID-19. The donor label of this sample is uncertain. Sample: peripheral blood. This chain joins TRBV19 and TRBJ2-2; perhaps TRBD1 as D (6 bases). CDR3 nucleotides: TGTGCCAGTAGAAAGACCACAGGGTTTTCGGACACCGGGGAGCTGTTTTTT. It yields the protein CASRKTTGFSDTGELFF.